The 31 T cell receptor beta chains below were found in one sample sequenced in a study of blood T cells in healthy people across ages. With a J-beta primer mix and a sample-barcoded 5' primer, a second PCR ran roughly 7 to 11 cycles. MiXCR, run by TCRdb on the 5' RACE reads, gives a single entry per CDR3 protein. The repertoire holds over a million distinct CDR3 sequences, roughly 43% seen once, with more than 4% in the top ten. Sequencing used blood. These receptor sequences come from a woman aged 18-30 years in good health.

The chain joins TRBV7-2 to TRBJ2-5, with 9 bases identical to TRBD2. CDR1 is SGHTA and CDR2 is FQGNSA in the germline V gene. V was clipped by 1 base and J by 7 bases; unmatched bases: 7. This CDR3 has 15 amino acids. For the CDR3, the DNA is TGTGCCAGCAGCTTAGTTATAGCGGGGGCAGGGACCCAGTACTTC. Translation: CASSLVIAGAGTQYF.

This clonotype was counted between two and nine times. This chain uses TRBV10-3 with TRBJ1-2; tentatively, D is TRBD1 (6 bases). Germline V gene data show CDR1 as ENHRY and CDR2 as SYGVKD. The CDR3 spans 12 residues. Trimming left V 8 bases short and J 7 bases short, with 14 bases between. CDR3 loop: CAIGPGAPGYTF. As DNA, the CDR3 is TGTGCCATCGGCCCAGGGGCGCCTGGCTACACCTTC.

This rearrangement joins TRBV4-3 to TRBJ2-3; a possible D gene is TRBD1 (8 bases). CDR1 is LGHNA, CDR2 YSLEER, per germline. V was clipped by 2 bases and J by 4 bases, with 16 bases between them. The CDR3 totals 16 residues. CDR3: CASSQIRTGRADTQYF. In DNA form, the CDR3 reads TGCGCCAGCAGCCAAATCAGGACAGGGAGGGCAGATACGCAGTATTTT.

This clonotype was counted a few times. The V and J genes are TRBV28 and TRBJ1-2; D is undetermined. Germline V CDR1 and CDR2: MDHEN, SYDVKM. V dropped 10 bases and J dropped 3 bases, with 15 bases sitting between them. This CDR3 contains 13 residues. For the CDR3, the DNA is TGTGCCACCTCAGATGGGAACTACTATGGCTACACCTTC. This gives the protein CATSDGNYYGYTF.

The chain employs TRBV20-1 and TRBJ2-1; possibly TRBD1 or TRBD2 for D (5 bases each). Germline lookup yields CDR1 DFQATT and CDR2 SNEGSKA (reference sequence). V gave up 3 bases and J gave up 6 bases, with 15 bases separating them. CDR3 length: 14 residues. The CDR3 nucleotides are TGCAGTGCTAGTCACAGAGGGGTTCGCAATGAGCAGTTCTTC. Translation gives CSASHRGVRNEQFF.

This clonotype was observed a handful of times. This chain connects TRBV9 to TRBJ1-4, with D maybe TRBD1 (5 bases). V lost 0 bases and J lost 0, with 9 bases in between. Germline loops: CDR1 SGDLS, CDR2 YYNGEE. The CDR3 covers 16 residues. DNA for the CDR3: TGTGCCAGCAGCGTAGGAGAGACAGCAACTAATGAAAAACTGTTTTTT. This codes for CASSVGETATNEKLFF.

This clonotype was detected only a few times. This CDR3 reads CASSPGLSETQYF. The CDR3 region has the DNA TGCGCCAGCAGCCCAGGACTATCGGAGACCCAGTACTTC. The rearrangement uses TRBV5-1 and TRBJ2-5; weak D call: TRBD2 (6 bases). The V gene's germline CDR1 is SGHRS and CDR2 YFSETQ. The CDR3 runs to 13 residues. V was trimmed by 4 bases and J by 5 bases, leaving 12 bases between them.

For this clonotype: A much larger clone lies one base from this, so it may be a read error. CDR3 DNA: TGTGCCAGCAGCCCCGACAACCAAGAGACCCAGTACTTC. Translation: CASSPDNQETQYF. The chain recombines TRBV7-2 with TRBJ2-5; no reliable D call. CDR3 length: 13 residues. Germline CDR1 SGHTA, CDR2 FQGNSA. Trimming shortened V by 5 bases and J by 0 bases, and 7 bases separated the two germline ends.

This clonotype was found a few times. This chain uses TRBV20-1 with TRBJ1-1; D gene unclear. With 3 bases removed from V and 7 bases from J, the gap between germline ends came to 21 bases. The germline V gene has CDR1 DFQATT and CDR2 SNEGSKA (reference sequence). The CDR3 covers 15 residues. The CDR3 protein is CSASKQTFGIGEAFF. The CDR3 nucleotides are TGCAGTGCTAGTAAACAAACGTTCGGAATCGGTGAAGCTTTCTTT.

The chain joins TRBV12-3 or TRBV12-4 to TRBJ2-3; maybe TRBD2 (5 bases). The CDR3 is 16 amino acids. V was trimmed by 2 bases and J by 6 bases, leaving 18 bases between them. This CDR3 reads CASSLMDSAIGDTQYF. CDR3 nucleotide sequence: TGTGCCAGCAGTTTAATGGACTCCGCTATCGGGGATACGCAGTATTTT.

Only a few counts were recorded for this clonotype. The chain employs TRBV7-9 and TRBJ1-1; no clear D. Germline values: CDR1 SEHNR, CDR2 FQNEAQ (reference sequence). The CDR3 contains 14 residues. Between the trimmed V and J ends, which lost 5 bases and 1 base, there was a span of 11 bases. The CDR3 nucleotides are TGTGCCAGCAGCCTCACTTCATCGAACACTGAAGCTTTCTTT. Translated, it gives CASSLTSSNTEAFF. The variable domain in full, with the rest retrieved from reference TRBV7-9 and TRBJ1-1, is DTGVSQNPRHKITKRGQNVTFRCDPISEHNRLYWYRQTLGQGPEFLTYFQNEAQLEKSRLLSDRFSAERPKGSFSTLEIQRTEQGDSAMYLCASSLTSSNTEAFFGQGTRLTVV.

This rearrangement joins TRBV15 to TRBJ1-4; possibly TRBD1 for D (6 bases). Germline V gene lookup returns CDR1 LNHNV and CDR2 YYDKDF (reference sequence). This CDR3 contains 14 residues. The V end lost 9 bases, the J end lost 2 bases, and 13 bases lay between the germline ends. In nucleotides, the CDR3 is TGTGCCACTACTCCGGGACACACTAATGAAAAACTGTTTTTT. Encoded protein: CATTPGHTNEKLFF.

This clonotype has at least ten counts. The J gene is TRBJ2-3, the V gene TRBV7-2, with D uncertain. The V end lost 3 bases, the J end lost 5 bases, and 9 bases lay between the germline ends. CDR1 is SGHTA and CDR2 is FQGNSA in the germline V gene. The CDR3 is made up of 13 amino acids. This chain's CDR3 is CASSFLARDTQYF. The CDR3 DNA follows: TGTGCCAGCAGCTTTTTGGCGCGAGATACGCAGTATTTT.

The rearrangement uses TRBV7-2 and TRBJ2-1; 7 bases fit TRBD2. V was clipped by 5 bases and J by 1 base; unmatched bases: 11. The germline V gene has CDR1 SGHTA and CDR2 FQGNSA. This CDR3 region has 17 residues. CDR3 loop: CASSALALGGSYNEQFF. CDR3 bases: TGTGCCAGCAGCGCGCTAGCGCTCGGGGGGTCCTACAATGAGCAGTTCTTC.

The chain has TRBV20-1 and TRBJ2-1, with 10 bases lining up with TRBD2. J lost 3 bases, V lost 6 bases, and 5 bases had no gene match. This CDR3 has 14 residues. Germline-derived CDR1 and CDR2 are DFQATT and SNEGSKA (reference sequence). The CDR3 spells CSARSGRDYNEQFF. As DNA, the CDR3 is TGCAGTGCAAGAAGCGGGAGGGACTACAATGAGCAGTTCTTC.

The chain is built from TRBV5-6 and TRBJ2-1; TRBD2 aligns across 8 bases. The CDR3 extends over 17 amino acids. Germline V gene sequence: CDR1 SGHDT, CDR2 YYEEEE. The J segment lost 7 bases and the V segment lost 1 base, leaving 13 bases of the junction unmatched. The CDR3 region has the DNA TGTGCCAGCAGCTTGTTTCCCCCTAATAGCGGGGTAAATGAGCAGTTCTTC. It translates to CASSLFPPNSGVNEQFF.

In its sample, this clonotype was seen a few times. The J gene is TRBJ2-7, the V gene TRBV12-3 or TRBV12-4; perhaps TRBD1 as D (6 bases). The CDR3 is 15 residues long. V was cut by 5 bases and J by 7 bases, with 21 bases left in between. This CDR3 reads CASSTLGGPFNEQYF. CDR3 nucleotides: TGTGCCAGCAGTACTCTAGGGGGACCTTTCAATGAGCAGTACTTC.

CDR3 nucleotides: TGCGCCAGCAGCTATACAGGGGGCGACTACGAGCAGTACTTC. Protein: CASSYTGGDYEQYF. This rearrangement joins TRBV5-1 to TRBJ2-1, with TRBD1 identical over 9 bases. The end of the DNA fits TRBJ2-7 better, so the J call may be wrong. CDR3 length: 14 amino acids. Per the germline V gene, CDR1 is SGHRS and CDR2 is YFSETQ.

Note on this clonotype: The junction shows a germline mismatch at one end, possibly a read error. CDR3 residues: CASSYEGNSPPHF. CDR3 nucleotide sequence: TGTGCCAGCAGTTACGAAGGAAATTCACCCCCCCACTTT. The chain uses TRBV28 and TRBJ1-6; no clear D gene. The CDR3 covers 13 residues. The germline V gene has CDR1 MDHEN and CDR2 SYDVKM.

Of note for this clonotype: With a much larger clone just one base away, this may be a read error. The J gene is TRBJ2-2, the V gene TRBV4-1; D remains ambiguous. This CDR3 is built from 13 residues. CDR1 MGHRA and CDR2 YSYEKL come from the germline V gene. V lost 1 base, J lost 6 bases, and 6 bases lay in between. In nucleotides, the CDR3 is TGCGCCAGCAGCCAAGTCGGTTCCGGGGAGCTGTTTTTT. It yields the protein CASSQVGSGELFF.

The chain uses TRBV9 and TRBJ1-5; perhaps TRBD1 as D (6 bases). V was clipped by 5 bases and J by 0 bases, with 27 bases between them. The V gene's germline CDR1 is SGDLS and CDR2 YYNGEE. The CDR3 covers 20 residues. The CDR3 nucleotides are TGTGCCAGCAGTCCCAGGGGCCATCCCCCACATCCTAATAGCAATCAGCCCCAGCATTTT. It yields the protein CASSPRGHPPHPNSNQPQHF.

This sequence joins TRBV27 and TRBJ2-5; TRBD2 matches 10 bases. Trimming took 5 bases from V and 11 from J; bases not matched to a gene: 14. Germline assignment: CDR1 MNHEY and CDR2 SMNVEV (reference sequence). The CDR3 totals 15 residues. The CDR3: CASSQLAGSRNEQYF. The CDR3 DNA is TGTGCCAGCAGTCAACTAGCGGGGTCTAGGAATGAGCAGTACTTC.

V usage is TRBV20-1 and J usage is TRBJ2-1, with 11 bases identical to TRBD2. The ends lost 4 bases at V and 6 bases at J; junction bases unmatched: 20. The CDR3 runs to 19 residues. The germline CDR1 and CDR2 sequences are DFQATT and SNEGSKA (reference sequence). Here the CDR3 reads CSAMEGALFGLAGGNEQFF. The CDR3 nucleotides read TGCAGTGCTATGGAGGGGGCTCTATTTGGGCTAGCGGGAGGCAATGAGCAGTTCTTC.

This CDR3 reads CASSWTGPYYEQYF. For the CDR3, the DNA is TGTGCCAGCAGTTGGACAGGACCTTACTACGAGCAGTACTTC. V is TRBV12-3 or TRBV12-4 and J is TRBJ2-7, with 7 bases that match TRBD1. The CDR3 length is 14 residues. V gave up 4 bases and J gave up 3 bases; unmatched junction bases: 6.

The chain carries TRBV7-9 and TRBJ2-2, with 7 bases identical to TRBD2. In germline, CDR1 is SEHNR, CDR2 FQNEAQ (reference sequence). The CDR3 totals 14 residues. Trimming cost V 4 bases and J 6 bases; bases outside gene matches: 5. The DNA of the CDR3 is TGTGCCAGCAGCTACCCAGCGGGGCCCGGGGAGCTGTTTTTT. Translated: CASSYPAGPGELFF. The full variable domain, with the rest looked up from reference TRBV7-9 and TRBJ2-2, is DTGVSQNPRHKITKRGQNVTFRCDPISEHNRLYWYRQTLGQGPEFLTYFQNEAQLEKSRLLSDRFSAERPKGSFSTLEIQRTEQGDSAMYLCASSYPAGPGELFFGEGSRLTVL.

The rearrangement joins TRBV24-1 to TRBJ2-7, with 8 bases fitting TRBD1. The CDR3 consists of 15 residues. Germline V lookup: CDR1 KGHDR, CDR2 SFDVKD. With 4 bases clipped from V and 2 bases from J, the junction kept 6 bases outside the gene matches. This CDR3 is CATSEAGTGTYEQYF. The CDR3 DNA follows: TGTGCCACCAGTGAAGCCGGGACAGGAACCTACGAGCAGTACTTC.

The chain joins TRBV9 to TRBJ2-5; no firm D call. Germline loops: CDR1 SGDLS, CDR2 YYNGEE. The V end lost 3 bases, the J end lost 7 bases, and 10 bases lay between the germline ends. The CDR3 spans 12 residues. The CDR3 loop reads CASSADSWTQYF. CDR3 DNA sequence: TGTGCCAGCAGCGCCGACTCGTGGACCCAGTACTTC.

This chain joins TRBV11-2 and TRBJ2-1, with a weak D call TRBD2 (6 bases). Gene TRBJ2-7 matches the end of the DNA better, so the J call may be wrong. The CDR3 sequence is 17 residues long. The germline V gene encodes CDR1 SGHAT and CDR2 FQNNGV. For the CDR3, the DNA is TGTGCCAGCAGCTCCCCCAGCGCGGGAACCTCCTACAATGAGCAGTACTTC. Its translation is CASSSPSAGTSYNEQYF.

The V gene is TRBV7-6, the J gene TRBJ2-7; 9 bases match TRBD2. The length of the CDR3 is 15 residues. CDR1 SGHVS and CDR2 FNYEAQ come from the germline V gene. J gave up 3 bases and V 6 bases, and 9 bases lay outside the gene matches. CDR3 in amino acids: CASSLAGSGGYEQYF. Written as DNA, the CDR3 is TGTGCCAGCAGTCTAGCGGGTAGCGGGGGCTACGAGCAGTACTTC.

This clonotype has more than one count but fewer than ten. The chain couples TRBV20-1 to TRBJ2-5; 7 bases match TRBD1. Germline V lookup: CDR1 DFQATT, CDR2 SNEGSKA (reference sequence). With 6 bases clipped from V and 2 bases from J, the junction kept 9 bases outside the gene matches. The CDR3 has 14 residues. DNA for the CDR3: TGCAGTGCCCTCGGACAGGCGGATCAAGAGACCCAGTACTTC. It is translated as CSALGQADQETQYF.

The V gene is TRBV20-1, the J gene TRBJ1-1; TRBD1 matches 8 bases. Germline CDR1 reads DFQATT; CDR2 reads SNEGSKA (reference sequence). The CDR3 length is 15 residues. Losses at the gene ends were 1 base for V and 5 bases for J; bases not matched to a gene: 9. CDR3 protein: CSARVRQGMGTEAFF. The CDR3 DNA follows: TGCAGTGCTAGAGTTAGACAGGGGATGGGTACTGAAGCTTTCTTT.